Presented here are 2 T cell receptor beta chains from one specimen sequenced in a study of T cells after yellow fever vaccination. MiXCR, run by TCRdb on the 5' RACE reads, gives a single entry per CDR3 protein. The repertoire consists of tens of thousands of distinct CDR3 sequences, with roughly 8% occurring once and the leading ten covering 41%. The sample in question was CD8+ T cells sorted from PBMCs, obtained on the day of the yellow fever booster vaccination. These receptor sequences come from a man aged 25-45 years who received the YFV17D yellow fever vaccine.

This clonotype was seen only a few times. The rearrangement joins TRBV20-1 to TRBJ2-7; 9 bases are a match to TRBD2. The CDR3 is 14 amino acids. J was trimmed by 5 bases and V by 3 bases; bases with no gene match: 8. Germline loops: CDR1 DFQATT, CDR2 SNEGSKA (reference sequence). In nucleotides, the CDR3 is TGCAGTGCTAGGGTAGCGGGGGTTTGGGACGAGCAGTACTTC. It translates to CSARVAGVWDEQYF.

This clonotype was detected only a few times. The chain uses TRBV27 and TRBJ2-3; the D is unclear. Looked up from germline, CDR1 is MNHEY and CDR2 is SMNVEV (reference sequence). V was shortened by 4 bases and J by 2 bases, with 7 bases between the two germline ends. The CDR3 sequence is 13 residues long. The CDR3 bases are TGTGCCAGCAGTTATGGGTACACAGATACGCAGTATTTT. Translation gives CASSYGYTDTQYF.